This T cell receptor beta chain was found in a study of T cells expressing NK-cell markers. Looking at the study overall: Sequencing of TCR beta repertoires drew on sorted CD3+CD56+NKG2C+, CD3+CD56+NKG2C- and CD3+CD56-NKG2C+ T cells. Seven sequenced donors out of eight were HCMV-seropositive, one seronegative.

TCRdb reanalyzed the 5' RACE reads and collapses them to one entry per CDR3 protein, without DNA. The sample table includes over 200,000 distinct CDR3 sequences. Germline CDR1 is LGHNA and CDR2 is YNFKEQ. The CDR3 loop spans 14 amino acids. Study results and caveats: NKG2C+ dominant clonotypes from roughly 6 donors made up about 1.0-7.0% of CD8+ T cells.

Note on this clonotype: Its antigen is not known.

The sequencing input was blood T cells: a sorted CD56 or NKG2C T cell subset, CD4+ or CD8+ T cells, or bulk PBMC T cells (not recorded which). The chain carries TRBV4-2 and TRBJ2-1; TCRdb names TRBD2, which stays unverified in the absence of DNA. The source of this sequence is a man younger than 35 in good health. The CDR3 here is CASSQEASTNEQFF.